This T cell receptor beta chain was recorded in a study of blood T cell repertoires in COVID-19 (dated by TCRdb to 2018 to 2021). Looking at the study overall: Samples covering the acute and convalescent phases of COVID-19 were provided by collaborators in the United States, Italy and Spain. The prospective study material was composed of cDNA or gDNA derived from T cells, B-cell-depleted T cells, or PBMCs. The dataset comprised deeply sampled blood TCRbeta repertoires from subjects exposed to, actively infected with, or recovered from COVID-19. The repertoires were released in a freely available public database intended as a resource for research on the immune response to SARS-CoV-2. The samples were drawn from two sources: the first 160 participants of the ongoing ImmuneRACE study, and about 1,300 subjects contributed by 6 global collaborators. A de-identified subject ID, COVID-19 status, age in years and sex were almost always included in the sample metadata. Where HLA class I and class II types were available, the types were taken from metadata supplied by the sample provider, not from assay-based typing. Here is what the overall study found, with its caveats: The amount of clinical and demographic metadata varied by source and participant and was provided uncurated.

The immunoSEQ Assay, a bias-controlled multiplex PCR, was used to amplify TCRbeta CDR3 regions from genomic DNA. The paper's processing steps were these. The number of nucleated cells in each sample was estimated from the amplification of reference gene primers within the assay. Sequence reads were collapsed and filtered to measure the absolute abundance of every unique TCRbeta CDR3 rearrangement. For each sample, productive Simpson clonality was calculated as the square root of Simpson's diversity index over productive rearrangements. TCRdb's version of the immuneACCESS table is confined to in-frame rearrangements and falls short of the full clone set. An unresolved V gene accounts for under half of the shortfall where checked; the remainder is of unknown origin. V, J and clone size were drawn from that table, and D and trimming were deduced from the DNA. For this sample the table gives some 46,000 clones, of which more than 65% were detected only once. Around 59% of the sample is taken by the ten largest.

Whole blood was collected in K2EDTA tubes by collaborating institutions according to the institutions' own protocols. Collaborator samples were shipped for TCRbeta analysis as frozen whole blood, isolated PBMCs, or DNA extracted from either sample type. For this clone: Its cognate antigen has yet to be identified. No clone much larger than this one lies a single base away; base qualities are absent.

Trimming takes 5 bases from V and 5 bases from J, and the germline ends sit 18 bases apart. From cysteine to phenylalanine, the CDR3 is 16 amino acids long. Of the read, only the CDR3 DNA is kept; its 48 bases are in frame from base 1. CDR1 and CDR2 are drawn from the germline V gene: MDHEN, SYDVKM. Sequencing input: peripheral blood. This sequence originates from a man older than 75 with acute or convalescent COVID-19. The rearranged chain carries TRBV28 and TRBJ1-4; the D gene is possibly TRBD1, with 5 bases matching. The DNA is TGTGCCAGCAGTGAGGGACTGTTGATACTGAATGAAAAACTGTTTTTT. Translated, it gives CASSEGLLILNEKLFF.